One and the same sample provided the 17 T cell receptor beta chains below, sequenced in a study of blood T cell repertoires in COVID-19 (dated by TCRdb to 2020 to 2022). The protocol used for the library was the immunoSEQ multiplex PCR assay. TCRdb stores this immuneACCESS table with in-frame sequences only. Part of the clones is absent; in the studies checked, under half of the shortfall reflects unresolved V genes, and no reason is known for the rest. The sample profile shows about 40,000 clones; approximately 90% of them were found once. Around 2.4% of the sample is in the top ten clones. The material sequenced was peripheral blood. The receptor set was obtained from a human donor in a cohort sampled during active COVID-19.

This sequence joins TRBV9 and TRBJ1-2; TRBD1 is a possible D gene (6 bases). V was clipped by 4 bases and J by 3 bases, with 10 bases between them. The CDR3 spans 13 residues. The germline V gene has CDR1 SGDLS and CDR2 YYNGEE. Here the CDR3 reads CASSPRGDYGYTF. The CDR3 nucleotides are TGTGCCAGCAGCCCCAGGGGTGACTATGGCTACACCTTC.

This chain links TRBV7-9 with TRBJ2-2; no clear D. The CDR3 consists of 13 residues. Germline lookup yields CDR1 SEHNR and CDR2 FQNEAQ (reference sequence). V was shortened by 3 bases and J by 6 bases, with 8 bases between the two germline ends. As DNA, the CDR3 is TGTGCCAGCAGCTTCGACAAGGCCGGGGAGCTGTTTTTT. Protein: CASSFDKAGELFF.

The gene calls are TRBV30 and TRBJ2-4; maybe TRBD1 (7 bases). From germline, CDR1 is GTSNPN and CDR2 SVGIG (reference sequence). The V and J ends lost 3 bases and 15 bases respectively, with 18 bases between them. The CDR3 spans 12 residues. This chain's CDR3 is CAWSQTGTAGYF. The DNA of the CDR3 is TGTGCCTGGAGCCAGACAGGGACTGCGGGGTACTTC.

CDR3: CASSLNSLTEVFF. The CDR3 coding sequence is TGTGCCAGCAGCTTAAATTCGCTCACGGAGGTTTTCTTT. This chain joins TRBV7-9 and TRBJ1-1; no reliable D call. Trimming shortened V by 2 bases and J by 13 bases, and 17 bases separated the two germline ends. There are 13 residues in the CDR3. CDR1 is SEHNR, CDR2 FQNEAQ, per germline (reference sequence). Full variable domain (outside the CDR3, taken from reference TRBV7-9 and TRBJ1-1): DTGVSQNPRHKITKRGQNVTFRCDPISEHNRLYWYRQTLGQGPEFLTYFQNEAQLEKSRLLSDRFSAERPKGSFSTLEIQRTEQGDSAMYLCASSLNSLTEVFFGQGTRLTVV.

The chain carries TRBV5-1 and TRBJ2-1; possibly TRBD1 for D (6 bases). From germline, CDR1 is SGHRS and CDR2 YFSETQ. V was trimmed by 2 bases and J by 8 bases, leaving 14 bases between them. The CDR3 is 14 residues long. As DNA, the CDR3 is TGCGCCAGCAGCTTATACAGGGCGGTGGATGAGCAGTTCTTC. It encodes CASSLYRAVDEQFF.

This rearrangement joins TRBV9 to TRBJ1-1, with a tentative D call TRBD1 (5 bases). The length of the CDR3 is 15 residues. The germline V gene has CDR1 SGDLS and CDR2 YYNGEE. The V and J ends lost 0 bases and 1 base respectively, with 10 bases between them. The CDR3 DNA follows: TGTGCCAGCAGCGTAGGGGGAGGGACGAACACTGAAGCTTTCTTT. This codes for CASSVGGGTNTEAFF.

The chain joins TRBV27 to TRBJ1-2, with TRBD1 matching over 8 bases. V lost 5 bases, J lost 5 bases, and 7 bases stayed unmatched. The CDR3 sequence is 14 residues long. Germline loops: CDR1 MNHEY, CDR2 SMNVEV (reference sequence). Here the CDR3 DNA reads TGTGCCAGCAGTCCTGGCGGACAGGGTTATGGCTACACCTTC. Translating it yields CASSPGGQGYGYTF.

The rearrangement links TRBV4-1 to TRBJ2-3; no clear D. V was clipped by 4 bases and J by 0 bases, with 11 bases between them. The CDR3 is 15 amino acids. The germline CDR1 and CDR2 sequences are MGHRA and YSYEKL. The CDR3, as DNA: TGCGCCAGCAGCCCGGTTGTACTCAGCACAGATACGCAGTATTTT. Amino acids: CASSPVVLSTDTQYF.

V and J are TRBV5-6 and TRBJ2-7; possibly TRBD1 for D (5 bases). This CDR3 region has 13 residues. V shed 4 bases and J shed 7 bases, with 15 bases lying between them. Germline-derived CDR1 and CDR2 are SGHDT and YYEEEE. The CDR3, as DNA: TGTGCCAGCAGCCCAGGGCACCTGGGAGAGCAGTACTTC. Its protein product is CASSPGHLGEQYF.

The sample holds one count of this clone. The chain recombines TRBV27 with TRBJ2-3, with 9 bases identical to TRBD2. Germline V gene data show CDR1 as MNHEY and CDR2 as SMNVEV (reference sequence). Losses at the gene ends were 2 bases for V and 4 bases for J; bases not matched to a gene: 1. The CDR3 spans 14 residues. CDR3 bases: TGTGCCAGCAGTTTAGCGGGGGGGCCAGATACGCAGTATTTT. Protein sequence: CASSLAGGPDTQYF.

The CDR3 DNA follows: TGTGCCAGCAGCGACCATAGCGGGGTTGTCAATGAGCAGTTCTTC. Its protein product is CASSDHSGVVNEQFF. The chain employs TRBV7-3 and TRBJ2-1; 8 bases line up with TRBD2. This CDR3 is built from 15 residues. Germline V gene lookup returns CDR1 SGHTA and CDR2 FQGTGA. Trimming cost V 5 bases and J 6 bases; bases outside gene matches: 9.

This clone came up once. The J gene is TRBJ2-7, the V gene TRBV19, with D perhaps TRBD1 (5 bases). Germline values: CDR1 LNHDA, CDR2 SQIVND (reference sequence). The V end lost 1 base, the J end lost 4 bases, and 11 bases lay between the germline ends. This CDR3 is 14 amino acids long. The CDR3 DNA sequence: TGTGCCAGTAGTATAGGAACAGGCCGTTACGAGCAGTACTTC. This encodes CASSIGTGRYEQYF.

The chain links TRBV6-5 to TRBJ2-7; D is undetermined. Looked up from germline, CDR1 is MNHEY and CDR2 is SVGAGI. This CDR3 has 14 amino acids. This CDR3 reads CATARSQTTYEQYF. CDR3 DNA: TGTGCTACCGCCCGGTCGCAAACCACCTACGAGCAGTACTTC.

This sequence joins TRBV9 and TRBJ2-3, with D perhaps matching TRBD2 (5 bases). The V end lost 3 bases, the J end lost 2 bases, and 10 bases lay between the germline ends. CDR3 length equals 14 residues. The germline CDR1 and CDR2 sequences are SGDLS and YYNGEE. The CDR3 sequence is CASSAGLLTDTQYF. The DNA for the CDR3 is TGTGCCAGCAGCGCTGGACTTCTCACAGATACGCAGTATTTT.

The chain couples TRBV3-1 (or the pseudogene TRBV3-2) to TRBJ1-1; D is undetermined. Germline assignment: CDR1 LGHDT and CDR2 YNNKEL (reference sequence). V lost 1 base and J 2 bases, leaving 5 bases between the germline ends. The CDR3 length is 13 residues. The chain's CDR3 is CASSQGTNTEAFF. DNA for the CDR3: TGTGCCAGCAGCCAAGGCACAAACACTGAAGCTTTCTTT.

This chain joins TRBV12-3 or TRBV12-4 and TRBJ1-4; D remains unclear. This CDR3 contains 13 residues. Trimming removed 5 bases at V and 8 bases at J, with 12 bases between. The CDR3 DNA sequence: TGTGCCAGCAGTCCCTGGAGATTGGAAAAACTGTTTTTT. Translating gives CASSPWRLEKLFF.

The rearrangement links TRBV27 to TRBJ2-5; TRBD2 agrees at 11 bases. The length of the CDR3 is 16 residues. From germline, CDR1 is MNHEY and CDR2 SMNVEV (reference sequence). The junction had 8 bases not matched to a gene; V was cut back by 6 bases and J by 2 bases. The CDR3 region has the DNA TGTGCCAGCAGCCCTAGACTAGCGGGGCGTCAAGAGACCCAGTACTTC. This translates into CASSPRLAGRQETQYF.